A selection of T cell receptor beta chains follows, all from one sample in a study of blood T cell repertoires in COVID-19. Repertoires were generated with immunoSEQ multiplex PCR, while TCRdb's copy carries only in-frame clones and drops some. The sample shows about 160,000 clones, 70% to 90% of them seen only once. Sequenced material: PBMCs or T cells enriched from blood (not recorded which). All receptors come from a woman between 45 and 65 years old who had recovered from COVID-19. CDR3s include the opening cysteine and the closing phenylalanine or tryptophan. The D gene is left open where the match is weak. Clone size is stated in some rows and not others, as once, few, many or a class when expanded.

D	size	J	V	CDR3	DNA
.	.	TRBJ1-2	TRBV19	CATRGQYGYTF	TGTGCCACCCGCGGACAGTATGGCTACACCTTC
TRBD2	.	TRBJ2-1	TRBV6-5	CASRSGGVYNEQFF	TGTGCCAGCAGATCCGGGGGGGTCTACAATGAGCAGTTCTTC
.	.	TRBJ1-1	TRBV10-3	CALRYRESTEAFF	TGTGCCCTCCGGTACAGGGAGTCCACTGAAGCTTTCTTT
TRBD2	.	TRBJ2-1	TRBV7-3	CASSLSAGGLVGREQFF	TGTGCCAGCAGCTTATCGGCGGGGGGACTCGTCGGTCGTGAGCAGTTCTTC
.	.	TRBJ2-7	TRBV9	CASSVDPGEKYF	TGTGCCAGCAGCGTGGACCCAGGGGAAAAGTACTTC
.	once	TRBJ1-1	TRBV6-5	CASSQGWSTEAFF	TGTGCCAGCAGCCAGGGTTGGAGCACTGAAGCTTTCTTT
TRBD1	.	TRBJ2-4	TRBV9	CASSEGQGGNIQYF	TGTGCCAGCAGCGAGGGACAGGGCGGAAACATTCAGTACTTC
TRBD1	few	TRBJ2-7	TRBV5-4	CASSVDRASSYEQYF	TGTGCCAGCAGCGTGGACAGGGCAAGCTCCTACGAGCAGTACTTC
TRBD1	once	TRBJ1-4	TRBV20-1	CSARGQWELFF	TGCAGTGCTAGGGGACAGTGGGAACTGTTTTTT
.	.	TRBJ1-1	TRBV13	CASSPADRNTEAFF	TGTGCCAGCAGCCCAGCGGACAGGAACACTGAAGCTTTCTTT
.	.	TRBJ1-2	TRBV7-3	CASSFEAVRGYTF	TGTGCCAGCAGCTTCGAGGCCGTCCGTGGCTACACCTTC
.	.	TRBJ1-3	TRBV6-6	CASSYSGSSSGNTIYF	TGTGCCAGCAGTTACTCCGGGTCCTCCTCTGGAAACACCATATATTTT
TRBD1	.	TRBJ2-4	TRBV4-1	CASSQGTGGTKNIQYF	TGCGCCAGCAGCCAGGGGACAGGGGGAACCAAAAACATTCAGTACTTC
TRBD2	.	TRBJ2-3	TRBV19	CATLLLETTSGRTDTQYF	TGTGCCACACTCCTTCTCGAGACGACTAGCGGACGCACAGATACGCAGTATTTT
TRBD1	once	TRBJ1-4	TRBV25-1	CASSSRDRSGLYDEKLFF	TGTGCCAGCAGTTCACGGGACAGAAGTGGTCTATACGATGAAAAACTGTTTTTT
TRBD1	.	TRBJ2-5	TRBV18	CASSPPDRGETQYF	TGTGCCAGCTCACCACCGGACAGGGGAGAGACCCAGTACTTC
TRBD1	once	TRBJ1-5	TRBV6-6	CASSKIQQGVGPQHF	TGTGCCAGCAGCAAAATTCAACAGGGGGTGGGGCCCCAGCATTTT
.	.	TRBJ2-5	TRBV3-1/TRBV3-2	CASSLRTGWGEETQYF	TGTGCCAGCAGCCTTCGGACAGGCTGGGGGGAAGAGACCCAGTACTTC
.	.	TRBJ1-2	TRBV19	CASSSPPTGFYGYTF	TGTGCCAGTAGTAGTCCCCCCACAGGCTTCTATGGCTACACCTTC
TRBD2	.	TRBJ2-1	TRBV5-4	CASSKGLPDEQFF	TGTGCCAGCAGCAAGGGACTACCCGATGAGCAGTTCTTC
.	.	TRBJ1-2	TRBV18	CASSPPGSLYGYTF	TGTGCCAGCTCACCCCCGGGGAGTCTTTATGGCTACACCTTC
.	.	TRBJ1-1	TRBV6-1	CASSDRGNTEAFF	TGTGCCAGCAGTGACAGGGGGAACACTGAAGCTTTCTTT
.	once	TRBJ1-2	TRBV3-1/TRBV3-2	CASSQVAGSRGYTF	TGTGCCAGCAGCCAAGTTGCCGGGAGTCGCGGCTACACCTTC
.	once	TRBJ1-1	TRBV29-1	CSVGHRANTEAFF	TGCAGCGTTGGGCACAGGGCGAACACTGAAGCTTTCTTT
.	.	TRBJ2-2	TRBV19	CASRPRSGNTGELFF	TGTGCCAGTAGACCCCGGTCAGGGAACACCGGGGAGCTGTTTTTT
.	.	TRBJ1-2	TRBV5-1	CASSLVSPDYGYTF	TGCGCCAGCAGCTTGGTATCCCCGGACTATGGCTACACCTTC
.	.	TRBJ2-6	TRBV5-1	CASSLVFWAGQQPLSGANVLTF	TGCGCCAGCAGCTTGGTGTTTTGGGCAGGGCAGCAGCCTCTCTCTGGGGCCAACGTCCTGACTTTC
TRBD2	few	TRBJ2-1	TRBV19	CASTGGASGEKFF	TGTGCCAGTACCGGCGGGGCTAGCGGAGAGAAGTTCTTC
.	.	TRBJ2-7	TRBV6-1	CASSEGLFYEQYF	TGTGCCAGCAGTGAGGGCCTATTCTACGAGCAGTACTTC
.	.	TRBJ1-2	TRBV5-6	CASSLGPLNYGYTF	TGTGCCAGCAGCTTGGGTCCCTTGAACTATGGCTACACCTTC
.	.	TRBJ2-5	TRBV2	CASSEGRGQQETQYF	TGTGCCAGCAGTGAGGGCAGGGGTCAGCAAGAGACCCAGTACTTC
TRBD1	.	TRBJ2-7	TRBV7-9	CASSLEGAFHEQYF	TGTGCCAGCAGCTTAGAGGGGGCCTTCCACGAGCAGTACTTC
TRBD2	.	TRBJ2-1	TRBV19	CASSIDGTSGEQFF	TGTGCCAGTAGTATAGATGGGACTAGCGGCGAGCAGTTCTTC
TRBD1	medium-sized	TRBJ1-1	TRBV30	CAWSGTGSRFSEAFF	TGTGCCTGGAGTGGGACAGGGAGCAGGTTCAGTGAAGCTTTCTTT
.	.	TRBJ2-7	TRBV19	CATSKIQGYEQYF	TGTGCCACCTCGAAGATACAGGGTTACGAGCAGTACTTC
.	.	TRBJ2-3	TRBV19	CASSIDHRAGTDTQYF	TGTGCCAGTAGTATAGATCACCGAGCGGGCACAGATACGCAGTATTTT
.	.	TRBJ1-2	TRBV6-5	CASSYDKQGPYGYTF	TGTGCCAGCAGTTACGATAAGCAGGGCCCCTATGGCTACACCTTC
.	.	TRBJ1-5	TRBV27	CASSLRQSFQPQHF	TGTGCCAGCAGTTTAAGACAGTCGTTCCAGCCCCAGCATTTT
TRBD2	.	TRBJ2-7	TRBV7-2	CASSLDPLLAATYEQYF	TGTGCCAGCAGCTTAGACCCTCTACTAGCGGCAACCTACGAGCAGTACTTC
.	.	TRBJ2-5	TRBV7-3	CASSPRGIQETQYF	TGTGCCAGCAGCCCCCGCGGGATCCAAGAGACCCAGTACTTC
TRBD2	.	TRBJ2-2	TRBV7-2	CASSLVGLAGGSTGELFF	TGTGCCAGCAGCTTAGTAGGACTAGCGGGGGGGTCCACCGGGGAGCTGTTTTTT
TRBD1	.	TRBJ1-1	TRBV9	CASSLTPGQVDTEAFF	TGTGCCAGCAGCCTCACTCCGGGACAGGTAGACACTGAAGCTTTCTTT
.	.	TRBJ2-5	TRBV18	CASSLEGETQYF	TGTGCCAGCTCGCTGGAGGGAGAGACCCAGTACTTC
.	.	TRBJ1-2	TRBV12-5	CASGLPHGGLWGYTF	TGTGCTAGTGGTTTGCCCCATGGCGGGTTGTGGGGCTACACCTTC
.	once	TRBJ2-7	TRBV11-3	CASSFATGTHEQYF	TGTGCCAGCAGCTTCGCCACAGGGACCCACGAGCAGTACTTC
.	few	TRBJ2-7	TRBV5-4	CASSLVGQGGREQYF	TGTGCCAGCAGCTTGGTGGGGCAGGGCGGTAGGGAGCAGTACTTC
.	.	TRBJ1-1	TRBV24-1	CATSESPPRTEAFF	TGTGCCACCAGTGAATCACCGCCGAGGACTGAAGCTTTCTTT
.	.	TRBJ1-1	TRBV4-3	CASSQDLGRPEAFF	TGCGCCAGCAGCCAAGATCTAGGGAGGCCTGAAGCTTTCTTT